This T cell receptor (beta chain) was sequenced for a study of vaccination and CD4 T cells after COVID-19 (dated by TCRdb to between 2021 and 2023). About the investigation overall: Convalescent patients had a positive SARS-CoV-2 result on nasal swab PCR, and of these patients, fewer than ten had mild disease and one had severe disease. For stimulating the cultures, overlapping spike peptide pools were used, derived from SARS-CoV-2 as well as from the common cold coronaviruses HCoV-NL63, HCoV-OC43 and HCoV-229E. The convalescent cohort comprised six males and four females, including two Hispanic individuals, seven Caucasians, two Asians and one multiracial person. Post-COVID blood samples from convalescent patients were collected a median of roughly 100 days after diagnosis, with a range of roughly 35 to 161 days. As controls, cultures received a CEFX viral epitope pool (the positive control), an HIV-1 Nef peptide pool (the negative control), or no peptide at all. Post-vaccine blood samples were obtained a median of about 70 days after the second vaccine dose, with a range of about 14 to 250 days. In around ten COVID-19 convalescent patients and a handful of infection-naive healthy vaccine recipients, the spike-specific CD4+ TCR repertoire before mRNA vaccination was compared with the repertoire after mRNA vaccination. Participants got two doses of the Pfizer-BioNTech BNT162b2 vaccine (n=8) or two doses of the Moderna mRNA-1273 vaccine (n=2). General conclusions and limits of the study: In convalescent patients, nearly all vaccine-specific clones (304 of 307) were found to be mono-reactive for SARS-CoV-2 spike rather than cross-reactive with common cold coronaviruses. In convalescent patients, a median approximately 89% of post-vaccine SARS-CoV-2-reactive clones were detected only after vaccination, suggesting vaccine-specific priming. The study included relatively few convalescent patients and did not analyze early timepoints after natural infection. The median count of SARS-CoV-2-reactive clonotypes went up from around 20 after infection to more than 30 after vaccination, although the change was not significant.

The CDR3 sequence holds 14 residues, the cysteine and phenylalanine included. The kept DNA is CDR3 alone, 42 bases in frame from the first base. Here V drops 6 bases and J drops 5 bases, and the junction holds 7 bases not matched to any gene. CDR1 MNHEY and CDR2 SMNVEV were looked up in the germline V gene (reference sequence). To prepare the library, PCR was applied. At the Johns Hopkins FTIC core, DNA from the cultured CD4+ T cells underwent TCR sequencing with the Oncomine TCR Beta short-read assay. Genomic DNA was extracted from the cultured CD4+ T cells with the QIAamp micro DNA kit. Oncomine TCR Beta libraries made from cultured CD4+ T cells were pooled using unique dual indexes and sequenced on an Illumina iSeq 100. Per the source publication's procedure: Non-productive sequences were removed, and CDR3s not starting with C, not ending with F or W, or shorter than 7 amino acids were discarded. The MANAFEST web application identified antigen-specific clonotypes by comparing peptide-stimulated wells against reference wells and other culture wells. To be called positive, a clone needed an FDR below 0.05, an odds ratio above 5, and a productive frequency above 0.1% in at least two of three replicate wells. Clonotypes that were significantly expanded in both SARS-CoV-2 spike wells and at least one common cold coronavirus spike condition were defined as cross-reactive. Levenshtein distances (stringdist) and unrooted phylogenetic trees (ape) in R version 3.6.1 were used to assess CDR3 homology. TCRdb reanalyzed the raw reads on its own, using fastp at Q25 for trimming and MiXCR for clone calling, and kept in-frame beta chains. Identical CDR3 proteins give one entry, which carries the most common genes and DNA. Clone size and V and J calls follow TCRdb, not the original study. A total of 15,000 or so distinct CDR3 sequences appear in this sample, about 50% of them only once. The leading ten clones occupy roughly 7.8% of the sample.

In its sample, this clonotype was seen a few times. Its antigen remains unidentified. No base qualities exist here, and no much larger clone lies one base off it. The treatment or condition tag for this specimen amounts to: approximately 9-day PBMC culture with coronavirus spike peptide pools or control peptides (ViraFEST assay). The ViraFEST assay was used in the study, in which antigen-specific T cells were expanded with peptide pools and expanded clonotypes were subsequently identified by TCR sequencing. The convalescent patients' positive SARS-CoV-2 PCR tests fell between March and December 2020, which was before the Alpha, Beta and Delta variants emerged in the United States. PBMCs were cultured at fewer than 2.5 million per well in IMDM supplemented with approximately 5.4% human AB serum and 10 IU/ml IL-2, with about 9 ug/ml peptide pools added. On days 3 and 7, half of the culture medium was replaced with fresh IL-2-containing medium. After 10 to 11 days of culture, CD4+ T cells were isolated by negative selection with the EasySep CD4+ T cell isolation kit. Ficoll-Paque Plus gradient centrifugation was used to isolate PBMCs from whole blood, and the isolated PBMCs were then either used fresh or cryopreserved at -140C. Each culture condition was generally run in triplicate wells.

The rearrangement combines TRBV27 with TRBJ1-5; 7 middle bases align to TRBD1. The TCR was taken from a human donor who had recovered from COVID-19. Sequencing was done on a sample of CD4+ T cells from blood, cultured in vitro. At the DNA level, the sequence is TGTGCCAGCAGCCTGACAGGGACGGATCAGCCCCAGCATTTT. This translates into CASSLTGTDQPQHF.